The 19 T cell receptor beta chains below all came from one sample that was sequenced in a study of regulatory T cells in long-lasting Graves disease. Building the TCR beta libraries relied on iRepertoire HTBI primers, and CDR3 regions underwent Arm-PCR. A single record per CDR3 protein comes from TCRdb applying MiXCR to the multiplex PCR reads. Found here are approximately 470,000 distinct CDR3 sequences, about a fifth of them singletons; the top ten hold under 9%. Time point specified: persistent/refractory GD, antithyroid drugs over 5 years with positive TRAb. From PBMCs, RNA was extracted and then used to make the TCR library. Sequenced here: peripheral blood mononuclear cells (PBMCs), sampled when the disease was refractory, from a patient treated with antithyroid drugs. All receptors come from a female donor with Graves disease.

This clonotype has ten or more counts. The V gene is TRBV2, the J gene TRBJ2-5, with unresolved D. Trimming cost V 5 bases and J 3 bases, with 13 bases left between them. The CDR3 totals 14 residues. Germline loops: CDR1 SNHLY, CDR2 FYNNEI. The CDR3 DNA follows: TGTGCCAGCAGTCCCCTCGGCCAGAAAGAGACCCAGTACTTC. Its protein is CASSPLGQKETQYF. The complete variable domain, with remaining parts taken from reference TRBV2 and TRBJ2-5, reads EPEVTQTPSHQVTQMGQEVILRCVPISNHLYFYWYRQILGQKVEFLVSFYNNEISEKSEIFDDQFSVERPDGSNFTLKIRSTKLEDSAMYFCASSPLGQKETQYFGPGTRLLVL.

The CDR3 bases are TGCAGTGCTAGAGCGACGACTAGCCTGATTTCCTACAATGAGCAGTTCTTC. As protein: CSARATTSLISYNEQFF. V and J are TRBV20-1 and TRBJ2-1, with 7 bases identical to TRBD2. The germline gives CDR1 DFQATT, CDR2 SNEGSKA (reference sequence). The CDR3 runs to 17 residues. V shed 1 base and J 1 base; nucleotides not matched to a gene: 10.

This clonotype was seen repeatedly, ten times or more. This chain links TRBV12-3 or TRBV12-4 with TRBJ2-5, with D tentatively TRBD1 (6 bases). The CDR3 loop spans 16 amino acids. With 4 bases removed from V and 5 bases from J, the gap between germline ends came to 20 bases. CDR3: CASSYSDSNSWETQYF. In DNA form, the CDR3 reads TGTGCCAGCAGTTATTCGGACAGCAACTCTTGGGAGACCCAGTACTTC.

This clonotype was detected ten times or more. This chain links TRBV11-1 with TRBJ2-7, with D uncertain. Germline V gene sequence: CDR1 SGHAT, CDR2 FQDESV (reference sequence). V shed 6 bases and J shed 3 bases, with 12 bases lying between them. The CDR3 runs 13 residues. CDR3 sequence (DNA): TGTGCCAGCAGTTCCGGACGGAGCTACGAGCAGTACTTC. It specifies CASSSGRSYEQYF.

As to this clonotype: This may stem from a read error, because a much larger clone lies one nucleotide away. As the CDR3 is not closed by the conserved phenylalanine or tryptophan, this likely results from a read error. The rearrangement links TRBV11-1 to TRBJ2-5; 7 bases fit TRBD1. The CDR3 runs to 15 residues. From germline, CDR1 is SGHAT and CDR2 FQDESV (reference sequence). V lost 3 bases, J lost 5 bases, and 9 bases stayed unmatched. This CDR3 is CASSFGQGVRETQYS. CDR3 in DNA: TGTGCCAGCAGCTTCGGGCAGGGGGTAAGGGAGACCCAGTACTCC.

This clonotype was seen a few times. The CDR3 bases are TGTGCCAGCAGCCCTTTCGGGGCAGGAGTATACGAGCAGTACTTC. Protein product: CASSPFGAGVYEQYF. The chain combines TRBV3-1 with TRBJ2-7, with D perhaps given as TRBD1 or TRBD2 (5 bases each). Germline V CDR1 and CDR2: LGHDT, YNNKEL (reference sequence). V was shortened by 4 bases and J by 4 bases, with 17 bases between the two germline ends. The CDR3 loop spans 15 amino acids.

This chain uses TRBV10-3 with TRBJ1-2; TRBD1 is a possible D gene (5 bases). V was trimmed by 4 bases and J by 8 bases, leaving 17 bases between them. The germline V gene encodes CDR1 ENHRY and CDR2 SYGVKD. The CDR3 totals 14 residues. The CDR3 nucleotides are TGTGCCATCAGTGTGAGGGGATTGGGGGACGGCTACACCTTC. Translated: CAISVRGLGDGYTF.

In its sample, this clonotype was seen many times. J is TRBJ2-5 and V is TRBV29-1; D gene ambiguous. V lost 6 bases and J lost 5, with 7 bases in between. The CDR3 extends over 10 amino acids. Germline assignment: CDR1 SQVTM and CDR2 ANQGSEA. The CDR3 nucleotides are TGCAGCGTCGTTATTGAGACCCAGTACTTC. It translates to CSVVIETQYF. The full variable domain, rest sourced from reference TRBV29-1 and TRBJ2-5, is SAVISQKPSRDICQRGTSLTIQCQVDSQVTMMFWYRQQPGQSLTLIATANQGSEATYESGFVIDKFPISRPNLTFSTLTVSNMSPEDSSIYLCSVVIETQYFGPGTRLLVL.

This clonotype has a count of ten or more. The chain recombines TRBV2 with TRBJ1-1, with TRBD1 matching 9 bases. The germline V gene encodes CDR1 SNHLY and CDR2 FYNNEI. The CDR3 sequence is 16 residues long. V shed 6 bases, J shed 0 bases, and the junction held 8 bases outside the gene matches. The CDR3 coding sequence is TGTGCCAGCAGGGTAAAGGGGACAGGGATGAACACTGAAGCTTTCTTT. This encodes CASRVKGTGMNTEAFF.

This clonotype was found a few times. The chain joins TRBV18 to TRBJ1-4; no definite D call. The CDR3 totals 14 residues. Per the germline V gene, CDR1 is KGHSH and CDR2 is LQKENI. V was shortened by 4 bases and J by 8 bases, with 14 bases between the two germline ends. The CDR3 protein is CASSLSGGVEKLFF. The CDR3 DNA sequence: TGTGCCAGCTCACTGTCTGGTGGAGTGGAAAAACTGTTTTTT. The complete variable domain, with remaining parts taken from reference TRBV18 and TRBJ1-4, reads NAGVMQNPRHLVRRRGQEARLRCSPMKGHSHVYWYRQLPEEGLKFMVYLQKENIIDESGMPKERFSAEFPKEGPSILRIQQVVRGDSAAYFCASSLSGGVEKLFFGSGTQLSVL.

The rearrangement joins TRBV2 to TRBJ1-2; unclear D gene. V shed 7 bases and J shed 2 bases, with 14 bases lying between them. The CDR3 length is 14 residues. Germline V gives CDR1 SNHLY, CDR2 FYNNEI. Here the CDR3 reads CASKPNTENYGYTF. The CDR3 nucleotides read TGTGCCAGCAAACCTAACACAGAAAACTATGGCTACACCTTC.

This chain joins TRBV6-2 or TRBV6-3 and TRBJ1-4, with D possibly TRBD1 on 6 matching bases. The CDR3 totals 15 residues. CDR1 MNHEY and CDR2 SVGEGT come from the germline V gene. V lost 6 bases and J 4 bases, leaving 15 bases between the germline ends. The CDR3 sequence is CASSPSGTLNEKLFF. CDR3 nucleotide sequence: TGTGCCAGCAGCCCCTCCGGGACACTTAATGAAAAACTGTTTTTT.

A remark on this clonotype: A much larger clone lies one base from this, so it may be a read error. V is TRBV7-9 and J is TRBJ2-7; D possibly corresponds to TRBD1 (6 bases). Germline V gene lookup returns CDR1 SEHNR and CDR2 FQNEAQ (reference sequence). The CDR3 is 16 amino acids. V lost 2 bases and J 6 bases, leaving 20 bases between the germline ends. CDR3 in DNA: TGTGCCAGCAGCTTAAACCCCGACAGGACCGCCTGCGAGCAGTACTTC. Its protein product is CASSLNPDRTACEQYF.

This clonotype was recorded many times. This chain connects TRBV25-1 to TRBJ1-1; D is perhaps TRBD1 (5 bases). The CDR3 runs to 15 residues. Germline V gene lookup returns CDR1 MGHDK and CDR2 SYGVNS. V lost 0 bases to trimming and J lost 3 bases, with 11 bases between them. This chain's CDR3 is CASSEYFDSHTEAFF. The CDR3 DNA sequence: TGTGCCAGCAGTGAATATTTCGACAGTCACACTGAAGCTTTCTTT.

V is TRBV5-4 and J is TRBJ2-2; 8 bases align to TRBD1. The CDR3 sequence is 16 residues long. Germline V gene sequence: CDR1 SGHNT, CDR2 YYREEE (reference sequence). V gave up 1 base and J gave up 2 bases; unmatched junction bases: 4. The CDR3 sequence: CASSLKGTGNTGELFF. The DNA of the CDR3 is TGTGCCAGCAGCTTGAAAGGGACAGGAAACACCGGGGAGCTGTTTTTT.

This clonotype has only a few counts. The J gene is TRBJ2-7, the V gene TRBV13; 10 positions match TRBD1. Trimming at V came to 5 bases and at J to 1 base, leaving 8 bases not matched to a gene. Germline CDR1 and CDR2: PRHDT and FYEKMQ (reference sequence). CDR3 length: 16 residues. This chain's CDR3 is CASSVIGTGDSYEQYF. The CDR3 DNA is TGTGCCAGCAGCGTAATCGGGACAGGGGATTCCTACGAGCAGTACTTC.

The chain combines TRBV20-1 with TRBJ2-1; D may correspond to TRBD1 or TRBD2 (5 bases each). The CDR3 is 13 residues long. Germline values: CDR1 DFQATT, CDR2 SNEGSKA (reference sequence). Trimming stripped 6 bases from V and 4 bases from J, with 13 bases between. The CDR3 DNA reads TGCAGTGCGGGACGGCTACCTTACAATGAGCAGTTCTTC. This sequence encodes CSAGRLPYNEQFF.

Only a few counts were recorded for this clonotype. This rearrangement joins TRBV6-1 to TRBJ2-2, with a possible D match to TRBD1 (5 bases). This CDR3 comprises 13 residues. Germline loops: CDR1 MNHNS, CDR2 SASEGT. The V end was cut by 10 bases, the J end by 6 bases, with 15 bases between. The CDR3, as DNA: TGTGCCACCCCAGGGATTAAGGCCGGGGAGCTGTTTTTT. This gives the protein CATPGIKAGELFF.

CDR3: CASSYAGTIEAFF. The CDR3 DNA reads TGTGCCAGCAGTTACGCCGGGACAATTGAAGCTTTCTTT. V gene TRBV6-5 combines with J gene TRBJ1-1, with D possibly matching TRBD1 (6 bases). V was cut by 2 bases and J by 7 bases, with 11 bases left in between. Germline V gene lookup returns CDR1 MNHEY and CDR2 SVGAGI. The CDR3 loop spans 13 amino acids.